This T cell receptor (beta chain) was identified in a study of patients and donors after allogeneic stem cell transplantation. Germline V gene lookup returns CDR1 SGHRS and CDR2 YFSETQ. Trimming at V came to 4 bases and at J to 4 bases, leaving 14 bases not matched to a gene. CDR3 length: 17 amino acids. MiXCR was run by TCRdb on the RT-PCR reads, yielding one entry per CDR3 protein. The data hold about a million distinct CDR3 sequences, with roughly 18% observed a single time. This clonotype showed up just a few times. The specimen sequenced was blood, either unsorted or a sorted T cell fraction (not recorded which). The sequence was obtained from a human donor who was either an allogeneic HSCT recipient or a stem cell or donor lymphocyte infusion donor (not recorded which). It is not recorded whose cells these are; they may come from a transplant donor. The chain employs TRBV5-1 and TRBJ2-3, with 8 bases lining up with TRBD2. The CDR3 DNA is TGCGCCAGCAGCGCCCAGCCCGGGAGGGGATCCCCAGATACGCAGTATTTT. This gives the protein CASSAQPGRGSPDTQYF.